The sequence of this TCR beta chain was determined in a study of beta chain features in type 1 diabetes. Study in general: No patient-donor differences in age, gender, total cells or subset yield.

Expressed TCRB transcripts were sequenced, since all the RNA that had been isolated was reverse transcribed. Assay used: immunoSEQ multiplex PCR; TCRdb lists only in-frame clones, some missing. The sample consists of some 370,000 clones, 9.6% of them appearing once. V shed 3 bases and J shed 4 bases, with 14 bases lying between them. This CDR3 has 15 amino acids. CDR1 and CDR2 (germline): SGHAT, FQNNGV. CD45RO/CCR7/CD25/CD127/CD95/CD27 staining was used to isolate CD4+ naive, central memory, regulatory and stem cell-like memory cells by sorting. Study results and caveats: Naive, central memory and Treg TCRB repertoires appeared more alike in patients than in healthy donors. Among all four CD4+ subsets, Type 1 diabetes patients had TCRB CDR3s that were moderately but significantly shorter.

This clone was picked up a small number of times. Antigen unknown. This sequence originates from a man younger than 45 with type 1 diabetes. The rearrangement uses TRBV11-2 and TRBJ2-3, with D perhaps matching TRBD2 (6 bases). Sequencing was done on a sample of central memory CD4+ T cells from blood. The CDR3 DNA sequence: TGTGCCAGCAGCTTGAGACGGGAGCCACCAGATACGCAGTATTTT. It encodes CASSLRREPPDTQYF.